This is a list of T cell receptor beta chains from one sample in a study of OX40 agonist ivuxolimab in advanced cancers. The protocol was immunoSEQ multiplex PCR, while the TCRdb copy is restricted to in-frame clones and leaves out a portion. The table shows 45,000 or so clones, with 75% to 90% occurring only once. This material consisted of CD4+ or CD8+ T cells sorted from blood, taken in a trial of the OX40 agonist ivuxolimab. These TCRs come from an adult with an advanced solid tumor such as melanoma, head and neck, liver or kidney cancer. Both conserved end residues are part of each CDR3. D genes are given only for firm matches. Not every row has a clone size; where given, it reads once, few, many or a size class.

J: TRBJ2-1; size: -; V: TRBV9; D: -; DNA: TGTGCCAGCAGCGAAAGACAAGGCAGGGTTGGTGAGCAGTTCTTC; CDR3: CASSERQGRVGEQFF
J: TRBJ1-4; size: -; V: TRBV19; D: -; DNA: TGTGCCAGTAGCCAGGGTAATAATGAAAAACTGTTTTTT; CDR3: CASSQGNNEKLFF
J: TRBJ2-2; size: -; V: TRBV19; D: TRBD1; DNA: TGTGCCAGTAGTATCCCAGGGGGCGCAAAGACCCGCACCGGGGAGCTGTTTTTT; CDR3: CASSIPGGAKTRTGELFF
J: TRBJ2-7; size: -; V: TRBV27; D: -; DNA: TGTGCCAGCAGTTATCGGGGGGACACCTCCTACGAGCAGTACTTC; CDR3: CASSYRGDTSYEQYF
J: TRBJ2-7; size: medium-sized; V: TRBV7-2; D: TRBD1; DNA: TGTGCCAGCAGCTTAGTTACAACCGGGACAGGGGACGGCGAGCAGTACTTC; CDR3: CASSLVTTGTGDGEQYF
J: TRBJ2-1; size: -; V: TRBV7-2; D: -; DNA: TGTGCCAGCAGCTTAGCGGGAAGCTCCTACAATGAGCAGTTCTTC; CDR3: CASSLAGSSYNEQFF
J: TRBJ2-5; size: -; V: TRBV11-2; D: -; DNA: TGTGCCAGCAGCTTAGTACGATCACTAGCTGAAGAGACCCAGTACTTC; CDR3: CASSLVRSLAEETQYF
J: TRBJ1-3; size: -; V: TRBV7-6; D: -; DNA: TGTGCCAGCAGCTTAGCTATCCTGAGCTCTGGAAACACCATATATTTT; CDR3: CASSLAILSSGNTIYF
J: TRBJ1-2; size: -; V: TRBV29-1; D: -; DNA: TGCAGCGTTGACAGGGGAGAATATGGCTACACCTTC; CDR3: CSVDRGEYGYTF
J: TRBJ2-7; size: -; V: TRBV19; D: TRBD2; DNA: TGTGCCAGTAGTATAGCCCCGGGGGGGGAGCAGTACTTC; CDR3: CASSIAPGGEQYF
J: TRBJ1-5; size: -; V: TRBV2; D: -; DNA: TGTGCCAGCACCTCAAGATTGCGTCAGCCCCAGCATTTT; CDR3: CASTSRLRQPQHF
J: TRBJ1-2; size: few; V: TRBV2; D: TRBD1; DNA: TGTGCCAGCAGTGCATCTGAGAGGACAGGAGCCTATGGCTACACCTTC; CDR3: CASSASERTGAYGYTF
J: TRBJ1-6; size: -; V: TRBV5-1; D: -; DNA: TGCGCCAGCAGCTTGGAAACAGGCCAGTCCCGTTCACCCCTCCACTTT; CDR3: CASSLETGQSRSPLHF